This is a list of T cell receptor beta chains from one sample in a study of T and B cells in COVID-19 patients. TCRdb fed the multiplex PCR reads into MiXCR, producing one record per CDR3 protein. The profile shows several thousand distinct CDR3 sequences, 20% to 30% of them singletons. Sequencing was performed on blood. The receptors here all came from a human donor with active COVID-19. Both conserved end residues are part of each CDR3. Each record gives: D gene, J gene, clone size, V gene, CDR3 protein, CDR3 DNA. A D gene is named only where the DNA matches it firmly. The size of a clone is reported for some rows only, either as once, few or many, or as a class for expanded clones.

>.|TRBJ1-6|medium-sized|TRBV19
CASSIKGLDGVSPLHF
TGTGCCAGTAGTATAAAGGGACTGGACGGGGTCTCACCCCTCCACTTT
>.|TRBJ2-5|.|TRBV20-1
CSARGQETQYF
TGCAGTGCTAGAGGCCAAGAGACCCAGTACTTC
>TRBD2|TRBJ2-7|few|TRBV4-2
CASSQASAGEDYEQYF
TGTGCCAGCAGCCAAGCATCGGCGGGAGAAGACTACGAGCAGTACTTC
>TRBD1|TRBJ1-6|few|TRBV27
CASSPGGPSSYNSPLHF
TGTGCCAGCAGTCCAGGGGGCCCCAGCTCCTATAATTCACCCCTCCACTTT
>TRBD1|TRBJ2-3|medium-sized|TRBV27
CASSETLPGQGSTDTQYF
TGTGCCAGCAGTGAAACCCTGCCGGGACAGGGAAGCACAGATACGCAGTATTTT
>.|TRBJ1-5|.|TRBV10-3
CAISERGRKDQPQHF
TGTGCCATCAGTGAGCGGGGCAGGAAAGATCAGCCCCAGCATTTT
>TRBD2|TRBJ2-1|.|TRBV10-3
CAMTSGGAYEQFF
TGTGCCATGACTAGCGGGGGGGCGTATGAGCAGTTCTTC
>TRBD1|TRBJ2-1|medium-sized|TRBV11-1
CASSFARQGRFYNEQFF
TGTGCCAGCAGCTTCGCCCGACAGGGGAGGTTCTACAATGAGCAGTTCTTC
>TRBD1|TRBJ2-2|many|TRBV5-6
CASSSTGGNTGELFF
TGTGCCAGCAGCTCTACAGGGGGAAACACCGGGGAGCTGTTTTTT
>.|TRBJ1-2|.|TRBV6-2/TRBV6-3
CASRTTGGTNYGYTF
TGTGCCAGCAGGACGACAGGCGGCACTAACTATGGCTACACCTTC
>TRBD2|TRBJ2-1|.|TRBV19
CASSISGLAGGPYNEQFF
TGTGCCAGTAGTATTAGCGGACTAGCGGGGGGCCCCTACAATGAGCAGTTCTTC
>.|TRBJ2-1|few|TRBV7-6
CASSLRSGSYNEQFF
TGTGCCAGCAGCTTAAGGAGCGGATCCTACAATGAGCAGTTCTTC
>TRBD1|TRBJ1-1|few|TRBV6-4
CASSSGGVTEAFF
TGTGCCAGCAGTTCAGGGGGCGTCACTGAAGCTTTCTTT
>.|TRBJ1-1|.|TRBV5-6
CASSFRNTEAFF
TGTGCCAGCAGCTTTCGGAACACTGAAGCTTTCTTT
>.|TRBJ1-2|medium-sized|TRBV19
CASIPTASYGYTF
TGTGCCAGTATACCGACGGCATCGTATGGCTACACCTTC
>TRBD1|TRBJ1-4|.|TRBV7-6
CASSQGQGNLYEKLFF
TGTGCCAGCAGCCAAGGACAGGGTAATTTGTACGAAAAACTGTTTTTT
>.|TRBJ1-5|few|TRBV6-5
CASSYTPAGPQPQHF
TGTGCCAGCAGTTACACCCCGGCAGGACCTCAGCCCCAGCATTTT
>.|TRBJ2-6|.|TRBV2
CASTDPGATSGANVLTF
TGTGCCAGCACCGACCCGGGAGCGACCTCTGGGGCCAACGTCCTGACTTTC
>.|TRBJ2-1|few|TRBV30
CAYLLRTGSSYNEQFF
TGTGCCTACTTACTCAGGACCGGCAGCTCCTACAATGAGCAGTTCTTC
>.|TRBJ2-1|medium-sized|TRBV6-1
CASTGQIYNEQFF
TGTGCCAGCACAGGACAAATATACAATGAGCAGTTCTTC
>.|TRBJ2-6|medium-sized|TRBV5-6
CASSFIGLFSGANVLTF
TGTGCCAGCAGCTTTATCGGACTGTTCTCTGGGGCCAACGTCCTGACTTTC
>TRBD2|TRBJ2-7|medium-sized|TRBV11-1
CASSQLVALAGSRQYF
TGTGCCAGCAGCCAGCTGGTAGCACTAGCGGGTTCCCGGCAGTACTTC
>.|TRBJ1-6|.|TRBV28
CASSIAGANNSPLHF
TGTGCCAGCAGTATTGCAGGGGCTAATAATTCACCCCTCCACTTT
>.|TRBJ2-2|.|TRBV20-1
CSARRRANTGELFF
TGCAGTGCTAGGAGGAGGGCGAACACCGGGGAGCTGTTTTTT
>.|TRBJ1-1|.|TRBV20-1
CSAPKGWGAFF
TGCAGTGCCCCTAAGGGCTGGGGAGCTTTCTTT
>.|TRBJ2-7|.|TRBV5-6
CASSLFPQVTYEQYF
TGTGCCAGCAGCTTGTTTCCCCAGGTAACCTACGAGCAGTACTTC
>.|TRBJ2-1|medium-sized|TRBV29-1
CSPLYGNEQFF
TGCAGCCCCCTATACGGCAATGAGCAGTTCTTC
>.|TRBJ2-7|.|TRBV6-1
CASSEFGGTSYEQYF
TGTGCCAGCAGTGAATTTGGAGGGACCTCCTACGAGCAGTACTTC
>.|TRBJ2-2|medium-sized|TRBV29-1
CSGGQGTITGELFF
TGCAGCGGGGGGCAGGGGACTATCACCGGGGAGCTGTTTTTT
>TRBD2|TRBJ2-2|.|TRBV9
CASSRTSGSKTGELFF
TGTGCCAGCAGCAGAACTAGCGGGAGTAAGACCGGGGAGCTGTTTTTT
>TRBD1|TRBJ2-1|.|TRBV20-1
CSARVRDRGNNEQFF
TGCAGTGCTAGAGTCCGGGACAGGGGGAACAATGAGCAGTTCTTC
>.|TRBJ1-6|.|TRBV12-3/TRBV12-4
CASSLVQSYNSPLHF
TGTGCCAGCAGTTTAGTTCAGAGCTATAATTCACCCCTCCACTTT
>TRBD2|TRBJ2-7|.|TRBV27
CASTTGLAASYEQYF
TGTGCCAGCACCACGGGACTAGCGGCTTCCTACGAGCAGTACTTC
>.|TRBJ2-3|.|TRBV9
CASSPAGAADTQYF
TGTGCCAGCAGCCCGGCAGGGGCCGCAGATACGCAGTATTTT
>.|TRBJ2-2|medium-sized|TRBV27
CASSSQPNTGELFF
TGTGCCAGCAGTTCACAGCCTAACACCGGGGAGCTGTTTTTT
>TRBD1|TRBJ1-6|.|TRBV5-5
CASSSGQGNSPLHF
TGTGCCAGCAGCTCGGGACAGGGAAATTCACCCCTCCACTTT
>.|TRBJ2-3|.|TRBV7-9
CASSLAHSTDTQYF
TGTGCCAGCAGCTTAGCGCATTCCACAGATACGCAGTATTTT
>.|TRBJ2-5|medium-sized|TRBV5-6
CASSGIGGETQYF
TGTGCCAGCAGCGGAATCGGAGGAGAGACCCAGTACTTC
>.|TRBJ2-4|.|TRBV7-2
CASSFRDGKNIQYF
TGTGCCAGCAGCTTCAGGGATGGCAAAAACATTCAGTACTTC
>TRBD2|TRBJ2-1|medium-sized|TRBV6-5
CASRTLRLALNEQFF
TGTGCCAGCAGAACTCTGAGACTAGCGCTAAATGAGCAGTTCTTC
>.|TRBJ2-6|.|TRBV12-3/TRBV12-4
CASSLVAGFFSGANVLTF
TGTGCCAGCAGTTTAGTGGCAGGGTTTTTTTCTGGGGCCAACGTCCTGACTTTC
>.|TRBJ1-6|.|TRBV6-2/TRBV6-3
CASSRWGSPLHF
TGTGCCAGCTCCCGCTGGGGATCACCCCTCCACTTT
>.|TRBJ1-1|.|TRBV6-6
CASSYFQPSQAFF
TGTGCCAGCAGTTACTTTCAACCATCTCAAGCTTTCTTT
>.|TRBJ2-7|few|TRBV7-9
CASSLGAGGGLSYEQYF
TGTGCCAGCAGCTTAGGGGCCGGTGGGGGACTTTCCTACGAGCAGTACTTC
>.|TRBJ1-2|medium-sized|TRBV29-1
CSAHGGSGGEGYGYTF
TGCAGCGCCCACGGGGGCAGTGGGGGAGAGGGCTATGGCTACACCTTC
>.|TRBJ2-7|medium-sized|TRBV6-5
CASSYLLHGRIPYEQYF
TGTGCCAGCAGTTACCTTTTACACGGCCGAATTCCCTACGAGCAGTACTTC
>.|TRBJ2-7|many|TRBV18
CASSQYYPRYEQYF
TGTGCCAGCTCACAATACTACCCCCGATACGAGCAGTACTTC
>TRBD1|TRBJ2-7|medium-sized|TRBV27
CASSIGTAYEQYF
TGTGCCAGCAGTATCGGGACAGCCTACGAGCAGTACTTC
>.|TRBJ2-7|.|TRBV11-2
CASSLGTGAYEQYF
TGTGCCAGCAGCTTAGGTACGGGTGCCTACGAGCAGTACTTC